The T cell receptor beta chain under discussion was sequenced for a study of blood T cell repertoires in COVID-19. Generated by immunoSEQ multiplex PCR, the TCRdb table keeps only in-frame clones and is missing some. The sample contains approximately 340,000 clones, more than 85% of which appear only once. The ends lost 2 bases at V and 2 bases at J; junction bases unmatched: 6. This CDR3 contains 16 residues. The germline V gene encodes CDR1 WNHNN and CDR2 SYGVQD (reference sequence). It was within 2 weeks before study entry that exposed participants met a COVID-19 case. Sequenced sample: PBMCs or T cells enriched from blood (not recorded which). The chain employs TRBV10-1 and TRBJ1-5; 7 positions agree with TRBD1. This sequence originates from a woman between 40 and 55 years old who had been exposed to COVID-19. The chain's CDR3 is CASSETHRGGNQPQHF. CDR3 sequence (DNA): TGCGCCAGCAGTGAGACTCACAGGGGCGGCAATCAGCCCCAGCATTTT.